Listed below are T cell receptor beta chains from one sample, sequenced in a study of OX40 agonist ivuxolimab in advanced cancers. The method was immunoSEQ multiplex PCR; TCRdb's version includes in-frame clones alone and lacks a portion of them. The data hold under 70,000 clones, with roughly nine tenths observed a single time. The source material was CD4+ or CD8+ T cells sorted from blood, sampled in a trial of the OX40 agonist ivuxolimab. These receptors originate from an adult with an advanced solid tumor such as melanoma, head and neck, liver or kidney cancer. Both conserved end residues are part of each CDR3. A D gene is named only where the DNA matches it firmly. The size of a clone is reported for some rows only, either as once, few or many, or as a class for expanded clones.

j_call d_call clone_size v_call cdr3_aa cdr3_nt
TRBJ2-2 TRBD1 . TRBV29-1 CSVVGDRVGTGELFF TGCAGCGTTGTTGGTGACAGGGTAGGGACCGGGGAGCTGTTTTTT
TRBJ2-3 . . TRBV9 CASSVGEVQGGTDTQYF TGTGCCAGCAGCGTAGGGGAGGTGCAGGGTGGGACAGATACGCAGTATTTT
TRBJ2-6 TRBD1 . TRBV2 CASTGTGFSSGANVLTF TGTGCCAGCACTGGGACAGGGTTCTCCTCTGGGGCCAACGTCCTGACTTTC
TRBJ2-1 . once TRBV28 CASSSQVLEQFF TGTGCCAGCAGTTCACAGGTACTAGAGCAGTTCTTC
TRBJ2-1 TRBD2 . TRBV9 CASSTLAGLYNEQFF TGTGCCAGCAGCACTCTAGCGGGACTCTACAATGAGCAGTTCTTC
TRBJ1-1 . . TRBV19 CASSIRGGNMNTEAFF TGTGCCAGTAGTATACGGGGAGGGAATATGAACACTGAAGCTTTCTTT
TRBJ2-7 TRBD1 . TRBV28 CASSSGTGALYEQYF TGTGCCAGCAGTTCCGGGACAGGGGCCTTATACGAGCAGTACTTC
TRBJ2-5 . . TRBV5-1 CASSLVADQETQYF TGCGCCAGCAGCTTGGTCGCGGACCAAGAGACCCAGTACTTC
TRBJ2-7 . . TRBV4-1 CASSLQTGETYEQYF TGCGCCAGCAGCCTTCAGACAGGTGAGACCTACGAGCAGTACTTC
TRBJ1-5 TRBD1 . TRBV9 CASSARQGEGQPQHF TGTGCCAGCAGCGCTCGACAGGGGGAAGGCCAGCCCCAGCATTTT
TRBJ2-4 . . TRBV7-8 CASSSLRERGNIQYF TGTGCCAGCAGCTCCCTACGGGAGAGGGGAAACATTCAGTACTTC
TRBJ1-1 . many TRBV29-1 CSVEPVRAVAFF TGCAGCGTTGAACCGGTCCGGGCGGTGGCTTTCTTT
TRBJ1-1 . . TRBV7-9 CASSLDAPGRSFF TGTGCCAGCAGCTTAGATGCCCCAGGGCGATCTTTCTTT
TRBJ2-1 TRBD2 . TRBV10-3 CAIRQTSGGSDEQFF TGTGCCATCAGGCAGACTAGCGGGGGGAGCGATGAGCAGTTCTTC
TRBJ1-4 TRBD1 . TRBV25-1 CASSEFQGAYEKLFF TGTGCCAGCAGTGAATTTCAGGGGGCATATGAAAAACTGTTTTTT
TRBJ1-4 TRBD1 . TRBV28 CASSLPGQGATNEKLFF TGTGCCAGCAGTCTCCCGGGACAGGGAGCGACTAATGAAAAACTGTTTTTT
TRBJ1-5 . few TRBV11-2 CASSLDWPQHF TGTGCCAGCAGCTTAGATTGGCCCCAGCATTTT
TRBJ2-5 TRBD2 . TRBV5-8 CASSLGTSRQTQYF TGTGCCAGCAGCTTAGGGACTAGCAGGCAGACCCAGTACTTC
TRBJ2-2 TRBD2 . TRBV5-4 CASREIAGGAGELFF TGTGCCAGCAGGGAAATAGCGGGAGGGGCCGGGGAGCTGTTTTTT
TRBJ1-5 . . TRBV28 CASSLAGPQPQHF TGTGCCAGCAGTTTGGCAGGGCCTCAGCCCCAGCATTTT
TRBJ1-2 TRBD1 . TRBV30 CAWTPDRAAYGYTF TGTGCCTGGACCCCCGACAGGGCGGCCTATGGCTACACCTTC
TRBJ2-1 TRBD1 once TRBV11-3 CASSLGGTGDREQFF TGTGCCAGCAGCTTAGGAGGGACAGGGGATAGGGAGCAGTTCTTC
TRBJ2-3 TRBD2 . TRBV19 CASSIDRAGGTDTQYF TGTGCCAGTAGTATAGATCGAGCGGGGGGCACAGATACGCAGTATTTT
TRBJ1-4 TRBD1 . TRBV29-1 CSVGVRDRGEKLFF TGCAGCGTGGGGGTACGGGACAGAGGTGAAAAACTGTTTTTT
TRBJ1-4 . . TRBV10-3 CAISDSGGLYATNEKLFF TGTGCCATCAGTGATTCGGGGGGACTATATGCAACTAATGAAAAACTGTTTTTT
TRBJ2-3 . . TRBV6-5 CASSLGPGHTTDTQYF TGTGCCAGCAGTTTGGGACCGGGACACACGACCGATACGCAGTATTTT
TRBJ2-1 TRBD2 . TRBV5-1 CASSATWGSGSNEQFF TGCGCCAGCAGCGCGACTTGGGGTAGCGGGAGTAATGAGCAGTTCTTC
TRBJ2-5 . . TRBV5-1 CASSPDYNQETQYF TGCGCCAGCAGCCCGGACTACAACCAAGAGACCCAGTACTTC
TRBJ1-1 TRBD1 . TRBV5-1 CASQSRDRGSAEAFF TGCGCCAGCCAGTCCCGGGACAGGGGTAGCGCTGAAGCTTTCTTT
TRBJ2-1 TRBD1 . TRBV18 CATSKFGTANNEQFF TGTGCCACCTCGAAATTTGGGACAGCCAACAATGAGCAGTTCTTC
TRBJ2-3 . . TRBV27 CASRYSNGDTQYF TGTGCCAGCAGGTATTCCAACGGCGATACGCAGTATTTT
TRBJ2-1 . . TRBV20-1 CTAPEFNEQFF TGCACCGCGCCTGAATTCAATGAGCAGTTCTTC
TRBJ1-4 . . TRBV7-2 CASSLMGGGWTNEKLFF TGTGCCAGCAGCTTAATGGGGGGCGGATGGACTAATGAAAAACTGTTTTTT
TRBJ2-3 TRBD2 . TRBV28 CASTPIPAGGQITDTQYF TGTGCCAGCACACCAATCCCGGCGGGGGGGCAAATCACAGATACGCAGTATTTT
TRBJ1-2 TRBD1 . TRBV7-3 CASSLNPDVSQGAGSYGYTF TGTGCCAGCAGCCTTAATCCCGACGTCTCTCAGGGGGCTGGGAGCTATGGCTACACCTTC
TRBJ1-1 TRBD1 . TRBV5-5 CASTTNPSPGQGGTEAFF TGTGCCAGCACCACAAACCCCTCCCCGGGACAGGGCGGCACTGAAGCTTTCTTT
TRBJ2-3 . . TRBV7-9 CASSLGVTDTQYF TGTGCCAGCAGCTTGGGGGTGACAGATACGCAGTATTTT
TRBJ2-7 . . TRBV4-3 CASSQDGGRIDEQYF TGCGCCAGCAGCCAAGATGGTGGGAGGATCGACGAGCAGTACTTC
TRBJ1-2 TRBD1 . TRBV7-2 CASSLDATGWGGYTF TGTGCCAGCAGCTTAGATGCGACAGGGTGGGGGGGCTACACCTTC
TRBJ1-1 . . TRBV2 CASSSEMNTEAFF TGTGCCAGCTCGTCGGAGATGAACACTGAAGCTTTCTTT
TRBJ1-1 TRBD1 . TRBV23-1 CASIDRGFQLNTEAFF TGCGCCAGCATAGACAGGGGCTTCCAACTGAACACTGAAGCTTTCTTT
TRBJ2-1 TRBD2 . TRBV5-1 CASSLGGRAEDEQFF TGCGCCAGCAGCTTAGGCGGGAGGGCCGAGGATGAGCAGTTCTTC
TRBJ1-1 . medium-sized TRBV11-3 CASSVRGSEAFF TGTGCCAGCAGCGTTCGGGGATCTGAAGCTTTCTTT
TRBJ1-5 . . TRBV15 CATSRDRGSNQPQHF TGTGCCACCAGCAGAGATAGGGGTTCCAATCAGCCCCAGCATTTT